This paragraph covers one T cell receptor (beta chain) sequence. The antigen it recognizes is unknown. No per-base quality is available; no much larger clone lies one base away. The sample belongs to a study of T cell changes during pregnancy in multiple sclerosis (dated by TCRdb to between 2018 and 2021). Study-wide context: Changes in the T cell repertoire over the course of pregnancy were examined in this study in women with multiple sclerosis.

The trim is 6 bases for V and 2 bases for J, with a gap of 10 bases between the germline ends. Its CDR3 holds 13 amino acids, cysteine through phenylalanine. The only DNA kept is the CDR3, 39 bases in frame from the first base. CDR1 and CDR2, per the germline V gene, are MNHEY and SVGAGI. Library creation used the immunoSEQ multiplex PCR assay. TCRdb holds this immuneACCESS table with in-frame rearrangements only. Some clones are missing; in checked studies, unresolved V genes explain under half, and the rest has no known cause. The sample profile shows 40,000 to 60,000 clones; 85% to 95% of them were found once. Clones ranked in the top ten supply approximately 5.6% of the sample.

This receptor was identified in a female donor with multiple sclerosis, enrolled in a pregnancy study. The sequence links TRBV6-5 to TRBJ1-2, with TRBD1 as a weak D call on 6 bases. The sample here was CD8+ T cells from peripheral blood mononuclear cells, taken in the first trimester of pregnancy. The DNA is TGTGCCAGCAGGACGACAGGAAACTATGGCTACACCTTC. It is translated as CASRTTGNYGYTF.